One sample yielded the 10 T cell receptor beta chains listed below, sequenced in a study of cytomegalovirus exposure and HLA in healthy donors. TCRdb's copy holds only in-frame clones and misses some; the assay was immunoSEQ multiplex PCR. The table lists under 100,000 clones, 95% to 97% of them singletons. Sequencing was done on a sample of PBMCs. These receptors were obtained from a man between 18 and 35 years old in good health and CMV-seronegative.

The chain is built from TRBV27 and TRBJ2-1; D unresolved. V was clipped by 1 base and J by 0 bases, with 7 bases between them. Germline CDR1 is MNHEY and CDR2 is SMNVEV (reference sequence). This CDR3 spans 15 amino acids. The CDR3 region is CASSLYWSSYNEQFF. CDR3 DNA: TGTGCCAGCAGTTTATATTGGAGCTCCTACAATGAGCAGTTCTTC.

This clone showed up just once. This chain links TRBV2 with TRBJ2-1; TRBD2 matches 10 bases. The ends lost 5 bases at V and 2 bases at J; junction bases unmatched: 6. The length of the CDR3 is 16 residues. Germline values: CDR1 SNHLY, CDR2 FYNNEI. The CDR3 nucleotides are TGTGCCAGCAGTACATTAGCGGGAGGCCCCTACAATGAGCAGTTCTTC. Amino acids: CASSTLAGGPYNEQFF.

The V gene is TRBV19, the J gene TRBJ2-1; the D call may be TRBD1 or TRBD2 (10 bases each). Trimming removed 4 bases at V and 2 bases at J, with 30 bases between. The germline V gene has CDR1 LNHDA and CDR2 SQIVND (reference sequence). The CDR3 contains 21 residues. DNA for the CDR3: TGTGCCAGTAGTAAACGACAGGGGGCTTTCCTAGCGGGAGTCCCCTACAATGAGCAGTTCTTC. Translation: CASSKRQGAFLAGVPYNEQFF. Filled out from reference TRBV19 and TRBJ2-1, the complete variable domain reads DGGITQSPKYLFRKEGQNVTLSCEQNLNHDAMYWYRQDPGQGLRLIYYSQIVNDFQKGDIAEGYSVSREKKESFPLTVTSAQKNPTAFYLCASSKRQGAFLAGVPYNEQFFGPGTRLTVL.

The chain links TRBV5-1 to TRBJ2-1, with TRBD2 as a possible D gene (6 bases). The germline V gene encodes CDR1 SGHRS and CDR2 YFSETQ. The CDR3 sequence is 16 residues long. Trimming stripped 0 bases from V and 6 bases from J, with 16 bases between. The CDR3 region has the DNA TGCGCCAGCAGCTTGGCCACGGGACTGGGACTCAATGAGCAGTTCTTC. This sequence encodes CASSLATGLGLNEQFF.

J is TRBJ1-1 and V is TRBV19; 9 nucleotides agree with TRBD1. CDR3 length equals 15 residues. V was clipped by 7 bases and J by 0 bases; unmatched bases: 6. Germline CDR1 is LNHDA and CDR2 is SQIVND (reference sequence). The CDR3 region has the DNA TGTGCCAGTACCACCGGACAGGGGATGAACACTGAAGCTTTCTTT. It translates to CASTTGQGMNTEAFF.

V gene TRBV12-5 combines with J gene TRBJ2-2; D remains ambiguous. Deletions cut 1 base from V and 4 bases from J, with 7 bases between. This CDR3 spans 14 amino acids. Germline V CDR1 and CDR2: LGHNT, FRNRAP. The CDR3 spells CASGLGRSTGELFF. The CDR3 bases are TGTGCTAGTGGTTTGGGACGGAGCACCGGGGAGCTGTTTTTT. Combining the CDR3 with reference TRBV12-5 and TRBJ2-2 gives the whole variable domain DARVTQTPRHKVTEMGQEVTMRCQPILGHNTVFWYRQTMMQGLELLAYFRNRAPLDDSGMPKDRFSAEMPDATLATLKIQPSEPRDSAVYFCASGLGRSTGELFFGEGSRLTVL.

The V and J genes are TRBV27 and TRBJ1-2; 7 positions agree with TRBD1. The germline V gene encodes CDR1 MNHEY and CDR2 SMNVEV (reference sequence). The CDR3 is 16 amino acids. After removal of 6 bases from V and 1 base from J, the junction contained 11 bases not matched to a gene. The CDR3: CASRGDRAGGNYGYTF. The CDR3 region has the DNA TGTGCCAGCAGAGGTGACAGGGCTGGAGGTAACTATGGCTACACCTTC.

The chain combines TRBV7-2 with TRBJ1-5; TRBD1 matches 7 bases. Germline V gene sequence: CDR1 SGHTA, CDR2 FQGNSA. After removal of 4 bases from V and 7 bases from J, the junction contained 7 bases not matched to a gene. CDR3 length: 14 amino acids. CDR3 DNA: TGTGCCAGCAGCTCAGGGGGGATGAACCAGCCCCAGCATTTT. The encoded protein is CASSSGGMNQPQHF.

This sequence joins TRBV23-1 and TRBJ1-3; D call uncertain. TRBV23-1 is an ORF; its function is uncertain. V shed 0 bases and J shed 0 bases, with 12 bases lying between them. The CDR3 has 17 residues. The CDR3 nucleotides are TGCGCCAGCAGTCAATCTTTAACAGTCGGCTCTGGAAACACCATATATTTT. Amino acids: CASSQSLTVGSGNTIYF.

This chain joins TRBV5-6 and TRBJ2-1; D remains ambiguous. Germline V gene data show CDR1 as SGHDT and CDR2 as YYEEEE. With 0 bases removed from V and 0 bases from J, the gap between germline ends came to 13 bases. This CDR3 is built from 17 residues. CDR3 in amino acids: CASSLDGVESSYNEQFF. DNA of the CDR3: TGTGCCAGCAGCTTGGATGGTGTAGAGAGCTCCTACAATGAGCAGTTCTTC.